The T cell receptor beta chain under discussion was sequenced for a study of T cells after somatic rescue of genetic block. The method was immunoSEQ multiplex PCR; TCRdb's version includes in-frame clones alone and lacks a portion of them. The top ten clones hold approximately 19% of a sample with under 15,000 clones, 60% to 75% of them seen once. Trimming took 0 bases from V and 0 from J; bases not matched to a gene: 16. This CDR3 comprises 22 residues. CDR1 is SGHTA and CDR2 is FQGNSA in the germline V gene. This receptor was identified in a boy aged 5-17 years. The chain is built from TRBV7-2 and TRBJ2-6; 8 bases align to TRBD2. Source material: peripheral blood mononuclear cells (PBMCs). The CDR3 spells CASSLASAGVWVGSSGANVLTF. The CDR3 DNA sequence: TGTGCCAGCAGCTTAGCGTCAGCGGGAGTCTGGGTAGGGTCCTCTGGGGCCAACGTCCTGACTTTC.